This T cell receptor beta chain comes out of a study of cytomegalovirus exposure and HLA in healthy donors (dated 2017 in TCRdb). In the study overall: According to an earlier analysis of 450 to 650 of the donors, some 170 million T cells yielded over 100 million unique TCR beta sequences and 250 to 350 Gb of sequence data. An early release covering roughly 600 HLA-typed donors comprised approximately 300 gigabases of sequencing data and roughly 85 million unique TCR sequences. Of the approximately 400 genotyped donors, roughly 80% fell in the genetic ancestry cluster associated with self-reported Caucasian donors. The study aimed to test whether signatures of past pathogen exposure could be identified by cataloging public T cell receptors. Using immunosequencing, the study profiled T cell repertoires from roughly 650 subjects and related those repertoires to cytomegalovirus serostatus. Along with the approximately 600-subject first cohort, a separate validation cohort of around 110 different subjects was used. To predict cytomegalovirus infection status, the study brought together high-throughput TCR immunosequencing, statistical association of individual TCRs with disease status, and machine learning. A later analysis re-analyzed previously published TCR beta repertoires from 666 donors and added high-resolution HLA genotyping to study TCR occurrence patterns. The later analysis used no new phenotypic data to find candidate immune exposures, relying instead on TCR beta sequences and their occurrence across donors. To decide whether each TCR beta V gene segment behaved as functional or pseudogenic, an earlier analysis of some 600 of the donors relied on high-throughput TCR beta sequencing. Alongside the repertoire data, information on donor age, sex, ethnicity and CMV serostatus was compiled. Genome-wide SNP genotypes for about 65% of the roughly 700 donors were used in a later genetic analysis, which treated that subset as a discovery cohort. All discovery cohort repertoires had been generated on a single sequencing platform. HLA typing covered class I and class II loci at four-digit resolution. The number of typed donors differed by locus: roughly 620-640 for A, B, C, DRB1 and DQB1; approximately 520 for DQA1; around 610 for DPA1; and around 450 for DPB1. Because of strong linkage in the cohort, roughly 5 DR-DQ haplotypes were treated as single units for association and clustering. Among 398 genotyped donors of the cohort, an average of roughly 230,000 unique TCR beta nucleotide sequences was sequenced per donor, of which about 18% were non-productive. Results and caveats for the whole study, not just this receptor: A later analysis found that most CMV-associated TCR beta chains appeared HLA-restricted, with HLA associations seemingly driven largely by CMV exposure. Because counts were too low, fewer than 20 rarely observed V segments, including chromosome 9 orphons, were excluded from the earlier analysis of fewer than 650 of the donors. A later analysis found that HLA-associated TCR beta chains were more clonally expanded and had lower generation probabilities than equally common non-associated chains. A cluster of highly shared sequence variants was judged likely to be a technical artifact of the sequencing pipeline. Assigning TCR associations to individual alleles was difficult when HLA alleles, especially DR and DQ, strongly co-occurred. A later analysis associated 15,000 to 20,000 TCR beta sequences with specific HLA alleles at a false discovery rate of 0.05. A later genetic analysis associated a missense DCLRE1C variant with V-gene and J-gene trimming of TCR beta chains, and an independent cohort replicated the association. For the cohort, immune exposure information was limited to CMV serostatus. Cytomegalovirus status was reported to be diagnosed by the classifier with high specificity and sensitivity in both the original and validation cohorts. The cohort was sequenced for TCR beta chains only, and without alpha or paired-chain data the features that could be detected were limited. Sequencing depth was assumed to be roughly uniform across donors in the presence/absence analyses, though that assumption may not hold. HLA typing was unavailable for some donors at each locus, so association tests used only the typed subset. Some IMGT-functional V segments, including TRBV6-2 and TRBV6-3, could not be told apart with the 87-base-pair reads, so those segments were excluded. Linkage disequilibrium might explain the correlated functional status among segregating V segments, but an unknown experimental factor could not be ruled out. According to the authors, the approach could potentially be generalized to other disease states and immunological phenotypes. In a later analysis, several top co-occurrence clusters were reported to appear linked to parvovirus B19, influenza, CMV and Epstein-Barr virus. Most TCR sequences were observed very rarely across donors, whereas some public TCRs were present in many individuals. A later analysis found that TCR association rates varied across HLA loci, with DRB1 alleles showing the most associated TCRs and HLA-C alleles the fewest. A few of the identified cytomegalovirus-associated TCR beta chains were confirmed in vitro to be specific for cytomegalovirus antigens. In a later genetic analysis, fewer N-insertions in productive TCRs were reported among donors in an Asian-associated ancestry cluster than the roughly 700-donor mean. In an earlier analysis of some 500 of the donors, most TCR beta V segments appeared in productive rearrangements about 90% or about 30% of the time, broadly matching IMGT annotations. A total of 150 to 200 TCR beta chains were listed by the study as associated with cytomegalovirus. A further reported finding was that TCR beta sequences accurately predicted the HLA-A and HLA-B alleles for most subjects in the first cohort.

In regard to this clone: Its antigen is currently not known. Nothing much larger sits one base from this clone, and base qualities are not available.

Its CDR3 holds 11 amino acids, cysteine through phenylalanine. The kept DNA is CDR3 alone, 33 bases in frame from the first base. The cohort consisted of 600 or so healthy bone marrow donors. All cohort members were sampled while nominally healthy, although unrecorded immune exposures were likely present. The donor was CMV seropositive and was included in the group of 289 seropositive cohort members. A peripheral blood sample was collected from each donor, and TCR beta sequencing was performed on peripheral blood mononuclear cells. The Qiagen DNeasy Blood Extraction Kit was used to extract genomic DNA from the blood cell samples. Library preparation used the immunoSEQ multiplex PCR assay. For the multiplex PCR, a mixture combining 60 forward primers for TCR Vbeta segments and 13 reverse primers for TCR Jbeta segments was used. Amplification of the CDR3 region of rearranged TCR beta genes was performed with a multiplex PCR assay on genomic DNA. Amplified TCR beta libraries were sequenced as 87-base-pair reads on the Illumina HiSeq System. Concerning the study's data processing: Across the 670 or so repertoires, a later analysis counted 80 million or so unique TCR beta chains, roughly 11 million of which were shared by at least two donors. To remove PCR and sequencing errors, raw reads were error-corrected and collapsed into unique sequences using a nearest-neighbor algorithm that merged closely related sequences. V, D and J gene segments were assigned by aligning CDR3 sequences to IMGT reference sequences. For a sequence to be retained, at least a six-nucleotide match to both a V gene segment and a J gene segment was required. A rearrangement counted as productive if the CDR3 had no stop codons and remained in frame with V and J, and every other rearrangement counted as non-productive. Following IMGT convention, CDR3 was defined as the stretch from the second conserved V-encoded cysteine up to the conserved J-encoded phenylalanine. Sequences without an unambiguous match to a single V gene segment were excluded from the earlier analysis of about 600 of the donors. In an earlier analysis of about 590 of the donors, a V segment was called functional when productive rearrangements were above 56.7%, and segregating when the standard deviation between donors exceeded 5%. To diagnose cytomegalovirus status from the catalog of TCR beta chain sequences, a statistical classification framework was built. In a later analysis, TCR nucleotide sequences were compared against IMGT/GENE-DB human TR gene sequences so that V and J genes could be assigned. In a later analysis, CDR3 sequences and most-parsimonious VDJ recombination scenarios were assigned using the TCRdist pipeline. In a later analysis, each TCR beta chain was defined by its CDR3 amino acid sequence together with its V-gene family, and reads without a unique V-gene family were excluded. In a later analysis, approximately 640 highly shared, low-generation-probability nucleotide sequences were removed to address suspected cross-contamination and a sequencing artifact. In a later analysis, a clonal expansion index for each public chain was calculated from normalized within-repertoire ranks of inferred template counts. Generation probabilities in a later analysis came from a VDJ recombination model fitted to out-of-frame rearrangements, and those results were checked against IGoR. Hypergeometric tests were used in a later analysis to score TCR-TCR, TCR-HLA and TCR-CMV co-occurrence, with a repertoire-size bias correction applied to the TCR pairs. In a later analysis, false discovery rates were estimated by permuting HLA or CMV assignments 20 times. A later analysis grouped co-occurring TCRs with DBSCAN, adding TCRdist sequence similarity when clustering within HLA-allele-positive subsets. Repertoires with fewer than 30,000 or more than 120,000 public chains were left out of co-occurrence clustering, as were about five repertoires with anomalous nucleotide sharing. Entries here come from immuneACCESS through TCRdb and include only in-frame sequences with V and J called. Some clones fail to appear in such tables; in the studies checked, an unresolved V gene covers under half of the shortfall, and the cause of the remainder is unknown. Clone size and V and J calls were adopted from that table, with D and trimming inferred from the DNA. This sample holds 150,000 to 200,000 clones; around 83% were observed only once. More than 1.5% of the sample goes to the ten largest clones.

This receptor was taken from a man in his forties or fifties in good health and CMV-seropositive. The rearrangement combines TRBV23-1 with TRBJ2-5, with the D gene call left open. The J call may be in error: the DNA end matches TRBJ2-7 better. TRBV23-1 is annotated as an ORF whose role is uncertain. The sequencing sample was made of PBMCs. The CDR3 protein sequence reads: CASSRNYEQYF. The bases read TGCGCCAGCAGTCGCAACTACGAGCAGTACTTC.